This entry describes one TCR beta chain. Antigen specificity is unknown. The TRB cDNA libraries were prepared by 5' RACE with UMI labels. TCRdb reprocessed the 5' RACE reads and keeps a single row for each CDR3 protein, giving no DNA. This sample contains some 130,000 distinct CDR3 sequences. The data were obtained in a study of CXCR3-negative and CXCR3-positive naive CD8 T cells. Study observations and caveats: For CXCR3-positive naive cells, TRB CDR3s were more hydrophobic than those of CXCR3-negative naive cells.

CDR3 length: 15 residues. Germline V lookup: CDR1 MNHEY, CDR2 SVGEGT. This clonotype originated in a human donor in good health. Some clones in this sample may be carry-over from other donors' samples. The V gene is TRBV6-2 or TRBV6-3, the J gene TRBJ2-7. Source material: naive CXCR3+ CD8+ T cells from blood. Subset defined: CD45RO-CCR7+CD27+CD95- naive CD8+ T cells expressing CXCR3 (TNR3+). CDR3: CASSYSQMLSYEQYF.